This T cell receptor (beta chain) emerged from a study of blood T cells in healthy people across ages. Per the germline V gene, CDR1 is SGHAT and CDR2 is FQNNGV. J lost 0 bases, V lost 5 bases, and 5 bases had no gene match. There are 15 residues in the CDR3. The sample, about 9.7 milliliters of peripheral blood, was drawn from each donor. Primed by a sample-barcoded 5' primer and a J-beta primer mix, a second PCR proceeded for about 7 to 11 cycles. Tags on each cDNA molecule came from a template-switch adaptor with 12 random nucleotides. A single record per CDR3 protein comes from TCRdb applying MiXCR to the 5' RACE reads. The sample holds 700,000 to 900,000 distinct CDR3 sequences; approximately 55% are singletons and the top ten take around 40%.

V and J are TRBV11-2 and TRBJ2-3; 7 nucleotides match TRBD1. The specimen was blood. The sequence was obtained from a man older than 75 in good health. Written as DNA, the CDR3 is TGTGCCAGCAGCGAGGGGGCATACAGCACAGATACGCAGTATTTT. Amino acid sequence: CASSEGAYSTDTQYF.